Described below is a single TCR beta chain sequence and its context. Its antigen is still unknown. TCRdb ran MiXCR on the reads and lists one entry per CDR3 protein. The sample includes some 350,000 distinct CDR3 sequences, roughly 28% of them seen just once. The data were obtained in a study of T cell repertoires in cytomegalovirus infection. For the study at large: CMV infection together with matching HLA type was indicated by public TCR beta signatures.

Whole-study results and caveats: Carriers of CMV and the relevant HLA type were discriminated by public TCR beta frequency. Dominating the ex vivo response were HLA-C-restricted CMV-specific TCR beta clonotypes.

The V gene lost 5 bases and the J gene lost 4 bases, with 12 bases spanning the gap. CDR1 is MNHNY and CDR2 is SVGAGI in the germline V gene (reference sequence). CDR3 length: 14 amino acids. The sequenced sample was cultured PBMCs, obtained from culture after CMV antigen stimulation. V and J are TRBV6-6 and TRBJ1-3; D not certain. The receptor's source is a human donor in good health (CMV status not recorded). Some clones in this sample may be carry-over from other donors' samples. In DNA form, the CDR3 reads TGTGCCAGCAGTCCTCCGACTGCGGGAAACACCATATATTTT. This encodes CASSPPTAGNTIYF.